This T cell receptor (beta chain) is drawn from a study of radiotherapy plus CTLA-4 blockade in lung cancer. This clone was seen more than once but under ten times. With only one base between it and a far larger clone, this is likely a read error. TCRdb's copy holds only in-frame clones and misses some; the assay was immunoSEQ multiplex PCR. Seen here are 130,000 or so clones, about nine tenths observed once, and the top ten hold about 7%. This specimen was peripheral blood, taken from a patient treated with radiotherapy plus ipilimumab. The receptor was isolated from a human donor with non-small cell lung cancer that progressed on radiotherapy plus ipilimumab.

The CDR3 spells CASSLKRGLLYGYTF. The CDR3 bases are TGTGCCAGCAGCTTGAAAAGAGGCCTCCTCTATGGCTACACCTTC. This chain links TRBV5-6 with TRBJ1-2; D is unresolved. The germline V gene has CDR1 SGHDT and CDR2 YYEEEE. With 1 base removed from V and 4 bases from J, the gap between germline ends came to 14 bases. The CDR3 has 15 residues.